The 27 T cell receptor beta chains below were found in one sample sequenced in a study of blood T cell repertoires in COVID-19. The table came from immunoSEQ multiplex PCR; TCRdb's copy has only in-frame clones and leaves some out. The data hold approximately 250,000 clones, with approximately 86% observed a single time. What was sequenced was peripheral blood. These receptors came from a woman aged 55-70 years with active or convalescent COVID-19.

The rearrangement uses TRBV11-3 and TRBJ2-1; 9 nucleotides line up with TRBD2. CDR3 length: 18 residues. Germline V gives CDR1 SGHNT, CDR2 YENEEA. J lost 3 bases, V lost 4 bases, and 13 bases had no gene match. The CDR3 region is CASSSTGLAHERYNEQFF. In nucleotides, the CDR3 is TGTGCCAGCAGCTCCACGGGACTAGCCCACGAACGCTACAATGAGCAGTTCTTC.

V and J are TRBV6-5 and TRBJ1-6; D not certain. V lost 0 bases, J lost 9 bases, and 9 bases lay in between. CDR3 length: 14 residues. From germline, CDR1 is MNHEY and CDR2 SVGAGI. The DNA for the CDR3 is TGTGCCAGCAGTTACTCGGACTATGGTTCACCCCTCCACTTT. Protein: CASSYSDYGSPLHF.

The chain employs TRBV10-3 and TRBJ2-6; TRBD2 matches at 8 bases. Germline CDR1 is ENHRY and CDR2 is SYGVKD. V dropped 3 bases and J dropped 0; count of bases not matched to a gene: 1. The CDR3 runs 16 residues. CDR3: CAISDRGGSGANVLTF. CDR3 DNA: TGTGCCATCAGTGATCGGGGGGGCTCTGGGGCCAACGTCCTGACTTTC.

This rearrangement joins TRBV28 to TRBJ1-4, with 7 bases lining up with TRBD1. The CDR3 has 14 residues. CDR1 MDHEN and CDR2 SYDVKM come from the germline V gene. J gave up 4 bases and V 6 bases, and 5 bases lay outside the gene matches. The CDR3 protein is CASRMTGHNEKLFF. Here the CDR3 DNA reads TGTGCCAGCAGGATGACAGGGCATAATGAAAAACTGTTTTTT.

This chain uses TRBV24-1 with TRBJ1-1, with D possibly matching TRBD1 (5 bases). There are 13 residues in the CDR3. Germline V CDR1 and CDR2: KGHDR, SFDVKD. The V end was cut by 3 bases, the J end by 4 bases, with 8 bases between. The CDR3 region is CATSDGAGTEAFF. The CDR3 coding sequence is TGTGCCACCAGTGATGGGGCAGGCACTGAAGCTTTCTTT.

The V call is TRBV5-1, the J call TRBJ2-5; D is perhaps TRBD2 (6 bases). V was pared by 4 bases and J by 0 bases, with 10 bases between. The CDR3 consists of 14 residues. Germline loops: CDR1 SGHRS, CDR2 YFSETQ. The CDR3 loop is CASSELADQETQYF. Here the CDR3 DNA reads TGCGCCAGCAGCGAATTAGCGGACCAAGAGACCCAGTACTTC.

This sequence joins TRBV7-8 and TRBJ2-1; possibly TRBD2 for D (6 bases). Germline loops: CDR1 SGHVS, CDR2 FQNEAQ. The CDR3 has 16 residues. V was cut by 2 bases and J by 2 bases, with 13 bases left in between. The CDR3 is CASSLTNSGTYNEQFF. The CDR3 DNA is TGTGCCAGCAGCTTAACTAATAGCGGAACCTACAATGAGCAGTTCTTC.

This chain uses TRBV6-5 with TRBJ2-1, with 7 bases that match TRBD2. This CDR3 has 13 residues. V shed 6 bases, J shed 7 bases, and the junction held 6 bases outside the gene matches. The germline CDR1 and CDR2 sequences are MNHEY and SVGAGI. This chain's CDR3 is CASRPLGGNEQFF. As DNA, the CDR3 is TGTGCCAGCAGACCCCTCGGGGGGAATGAGCAGTTCTTC.

The gene calls are TRBV4-1 and TRBJ2-3; TRBD1 agrees at 8 bases. Germline V CDR1 and CDR2: MGHRA, YSYEKL. J lost 8 bases, V lost 2 bases, and 12 bases had no gene match. The CDR3 totals 16 residues. As DNA, the CDR3 is TGCGCCAGCAGCCAACCCAGGACAGGGAGAGGAGGTACGCAGTATTTT. Amino acid sequence: CASSQPRTGRGGTQYF.

The rearrangement uses TRBV5-1 and TRBJ2-1; 7 bases align to TRBD2. Germline loops: CDR1 SGHRS, CDR2 YFSETQ. V lost 0 bases and J lost 9; bases outside the gene matches: 9. The CDR3 runs to 15 residues. CDR3: CASSLGGTTRGEQFF. CDR3 in DNA: TGCGCCAGCAGCTTGGGCGGGACTACCCGAGGTGAGCAGTTCTTC.

The CDR3, as DNA: TGTGCCAGCTCACCTCCTTCTCTGACAGATACGCAGTATTTT. Translation gives CASSPPSLTDTQYF. The J gene is TRBJ2-3, the V gene TRBV18; the D is unclear. Trimming took off 3 bases at V and 3 bases at J, with 10 bases between the two ends. The CDR3 covers 14 residues. Germline CDR1 and CDR2: KGHSH and LQKENI.

The chain couples TRBV5-1 to TRBJ2-7; 14 nucleotides agree with TRBD2. CDR1 is SGHRS and CDR2 is YFSETQ in the germline V gene. The CDR3 totals 14 residues. J was trimmed by 6 bases and V by 4 bases; bases with no gene match: 3. CDR3 in DNA: TGCGCCAGCAGCCAAGGGACTAGCGGGAGCGAGCAGTACTTC. Its translation: CASSQGTSGSEQYF.

The rearrangement links TRBV6-6 to TRBJ2-5; 7 nucleotides agree with TRBD1. The CDR3 spans 13 residues. J was trimmed by 3 bases and V by 8 bases; bases with no gene match: 6. Germline CDR1 MNHNY, CDR2 SVGAGI (reference sequence). The CDR3 loop reads CASLGQRKETQYF. CDR3 sequence (DNA): TGTGCCAGCCTGGGACAGCGGAAAGAGACCCAGTACTTC.

The rearrangement joins TRBV7-3 to TRBJ2-2; no firm D call. With 5 bases removed from V and 0 bases from J, the gap between germline ends came to 13 bases. The germline V gene encodes CDR1 SGHTA and CDR2 FQGTGA. CDR3 length: 16 amino acids. The CDR3 region is CASSPQAVPNTGELFF. CDR3 in DNA: TGTGCCAGCAGCCCCCAAGCTGTGCCGAACACCGGGGAGCTGTTTTTT.

The gene calls are TRBV12-3 or TRBV12-4 and TRBJ1-6; D call uncertain. The CDR3 runs to 13 residues. Trimming shortened V by 3 bases and J by 14 bases, and 14 bases separated the two germline ends. The CDR3 region has the DNA TGTGCCAGCAGTTTCGGCCGGAGAGGGTCCCTCCACTTT. It translates to CASSFGRRGSLHF.

The chain carries TRBV24-1 and TRBJ2-5; D is undetermined. The V end lost 2 bases, the J end lost 5 bases, and 8 bases lay between the germline ends. The CDR3 covers 13 residues. Germline V gene data show CDR1 as KGHDR and CDR2 as SFDVKD. For the CDR3, the DNA is TGTGCCACCAGTGATTCCGCGAGGGAGACCCAGTACTTC. This translates into CATSDSARETQYF.

A few counts support this clone. The rearrangement joins TRBV16 to TRBJ1-4, with D hard to call. The CDR3 is made up of 14 amino acids. CDR1 is KGHSY and CDR2 is FQNENV in the germline V gene. Between the trimmed V and J ends, which lost 4 bases and 6 bases, there was a span of 12 bases. The CDR3 reads CASSRGGVYEKLFF. The CDR3 DNA reads TGTGCCAGCAGCCGAGGCGGGGTTTATGAAAAACTGTTTTTT.

This chain connects TRBV5-6 to TRBJ1-2; TRBD1 matches 11 bases. CDR1 is SGHDT and CDR2 is YYEEEE in the germline V gene. Trimming cost V 4 bases and J 1 base; bases outside gene matches: 6. This CDR3 comprises 16 residues. For the CDR3, the DNA is TGTGCCAGCAGCCCTGGGACAGGGGGTCTTAACTATGGCTACACCTTC. It is translated as CASSPGTGGLNYGYTF.

The V and J genes are TRBV7-2 and TRBJ1-1; D is possibly TRBD1 (6 bases). Germline V gene data show CDR1 as SGHTA and CDR2 as FQGNSA. V dropped 5 bases and J dropped 5 bases, with 9 bases sitting between them. The CDR3 is 12 residues long. The CDR3 nucleotides read TGTGCCAGCAGCCCCACAGGGACTGAAGCTTTCTTT. Protein: CASSPTGTEAFF.

The V and J genes are TRBV7-2 and TRBJ2-5, with 7 bases matching TRBD2. The CDR3 sequence is 17 residues long. J lost 6 bases, V lost 0 bases, and 13 bases had no gene match. Germline CDR1 is SGHTA and CDR2 is FQGNSA. The CDR3 nucleotides read TGTGCCAGCAGCTTAGCCTCGAGCGGGGCCCAAACAAAGACCCAGTACTTC. Residues: CASSLASSGAQTKTQYF.

This clone was observed a few times. This chain joins TRBV7-8 and TRBJ2-2; TRBD2 aligns across 7 bases. The ends lost 5 bases at V and 2 bases at J; junction bases unmatched: 5. CDR1 SGHVS and CDR2 FQNEAQ come from the germline V gene. This CDR3 has 15 residues. The CDR3 reads CASSLGRGNTGELFF. The CDR3 DNA follows: TGTGCCAGCAGCCTGGGGAGGGGCAACACCGGGGAGCTGTTTTTT.

The CDR3 is CASSFSNQYQETQYF. In nucleotides, the CDR3 is TGCGCCAGCAGCTTTTCAAACCAGTACCAAGAGACCCAGTACTTC. The V and J genes are TRBV5-1 and TRBJ2-5; no clear D. CDR1 SGHRS and CDR2 YFSETQ come from the germline V gene. The CDR3 length is 15 residues. Trimming shortened V by 2 bases and J by 0 bases, and 11 bases separated the two germline ends.

The rearrangement uses TRBV14 and TRBJ1-1; 12 bases are a match to TRBD1. Unmatched junction bases numbered 8, after V lost 2 bases and J lost 1 base. In germline, CDR1 is SGHDN, CDR2 FVKESK. This CDR3 is 18 amino acids long. The CDR3 nucleotides are TGTGCCAGCAGCCAACCGGGACAGGGGGCCTCCAGGAACACTGAAGCTTTCTTT. Translating it yields CASSQPGQGASRNTEAFF. Combining the CDR3 with reference TRBV14 and TRBJ1-1 gives the whole variable domain EAGVTQFPSHSVIEKGQTVTLRCDPISGHDNLYWYRRVMGKEIKFLLHFVKESKQDESGMPNNRFLAERTGGTYSTLKVQPAELEDSGVYFCASSQPGQGASRNTEAFFGQGTRLTVV.

V and J are TRBV27 and TRBJ2-1; no clear D gene. There are 19 residues in the CDR3. Germline CDR1 MNHEY, CDR2 SMNVEV (reference sequence). Trimming left V 0 bases short and J 0 bases short, with 18 bases between. The CDR3 sequence: CASSLSAARVQSSYNEQFF. CDR3 DNA: TGTGCCAGCAGTTTATCGGCAGCACGAGTACAGAGCTCCTACAATGAGCAGTTCTTC.

The chain links TRBV2 to TRBJ2-5, with 11 bases that match TRBD1. CDR3 length: 13 residues. The V gene end was trimmed by 10 bases and the J gene end by 5 bases; junction bases not matched to a gene: 6. The germline V gene has CDR1 SNHLY and CDR2 FYNNEI. The DNA for the CDR3 is TGTGCCACCACGGGACAGGGGGGGGAGACCCAGTACTTC. It yields the protein CATTGQGGETQYF.

The chain couples TRBV10-3 to TRBJ2-3, with 8 bases that match TRBD2. The germline CDR1 and CDR2 sequences are ENHRY and SYGVKD. This CDR3 spans 14 amino acids. The V gene end was trimmed by 8 bases and the J gene end by 5 bases; junction bases not matched to a gene: 9. CDR3 in amino acids: CAIPGAGGLDTQYF. Written as DNA, the CDR3 is TGTGCCATCCCGGGGGCGGGGGGCCTAGATACGCAGTATTTT.

DNA of the CDR3: TGTGCCAGCAGCTGGGGGACAGGGTCTGGCGCAGATACGCAGTATTTT. Residues: CASSWGTGSGADTQYF. This chain links TRBV5-5 with TRBJ2-3, with 9 positions matching TRBD1. The CDR3 is made up of 16 amino acids. Germline V gene lookup returns CDR1 SGHKS and CDR2 YYEKEE (reference sequence). V lost 3 bases, J lost 4 bases, and 9 bases stayed unmatched. Full variable domain (remainder filled in from reference TRBV5-5 and TRBJ2-3): DAGVTQSPTHLIKTRGQQVTLRCSPISGHKSVSWYQQVLGQGPQFIFQYYEKEERGRGNFPDRFSARQFPNYSSELNVNALLLGDSALYLCASSWGTGSGADTQYFGPGTRLTVL.